Sequencing of this T cell receptor beta chain was carried out in a study of blood T cell repertoires in COVID-19. Study information: Acute and convalescent COVID-19 specimens originated in the United States, Italy and Spain.

This clone showed up just once. Method: immunoSEQ multiplex PCR; TCRdb's copy keeps in-frame clones and lacks some. The top ten clones hold almost 3% of a sample with under 450,000 clones, roughly 90% of them seen once. This clonotype was obtained from a woman younger than 45 who had recovered from COVID-19. The sequencing sample was made of PBMCs or T cells enriched from blood (not recorded which).

CDR3 protein: CASSGNSGGRETQYF. CDR3 in DNA: TGTGCCAGCAGCGGTAACTCAGGGGGCCGAGAGACCCAGTACTTC. The chain uses TRBV13 and TRBJ2-5, with 8 bases identical to TRBD1. CDR1 is PRHDT and CDR2 is FYEKMQ in the germline V gene (reference sequence). V lost 5 bases, J lost 4 bases, and 9 bases stayed unmatched. The CDR3 sequence is 15 residues long.